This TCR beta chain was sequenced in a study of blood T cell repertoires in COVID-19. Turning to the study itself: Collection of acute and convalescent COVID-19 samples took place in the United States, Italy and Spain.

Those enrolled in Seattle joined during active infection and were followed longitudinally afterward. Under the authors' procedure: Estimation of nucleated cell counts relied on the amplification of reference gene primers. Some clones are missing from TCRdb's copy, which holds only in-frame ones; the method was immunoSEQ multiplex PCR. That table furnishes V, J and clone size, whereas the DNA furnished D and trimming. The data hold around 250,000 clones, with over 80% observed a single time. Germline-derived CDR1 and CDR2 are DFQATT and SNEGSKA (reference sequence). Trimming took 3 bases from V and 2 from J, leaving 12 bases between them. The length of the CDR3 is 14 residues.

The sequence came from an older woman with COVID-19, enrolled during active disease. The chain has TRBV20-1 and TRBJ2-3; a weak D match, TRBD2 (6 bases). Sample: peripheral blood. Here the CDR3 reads CSASMSGVTDTQYF. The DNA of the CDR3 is TGCAGTGCTAGTATGTCGGGGGTCACAGATACGCAGTATTTT.